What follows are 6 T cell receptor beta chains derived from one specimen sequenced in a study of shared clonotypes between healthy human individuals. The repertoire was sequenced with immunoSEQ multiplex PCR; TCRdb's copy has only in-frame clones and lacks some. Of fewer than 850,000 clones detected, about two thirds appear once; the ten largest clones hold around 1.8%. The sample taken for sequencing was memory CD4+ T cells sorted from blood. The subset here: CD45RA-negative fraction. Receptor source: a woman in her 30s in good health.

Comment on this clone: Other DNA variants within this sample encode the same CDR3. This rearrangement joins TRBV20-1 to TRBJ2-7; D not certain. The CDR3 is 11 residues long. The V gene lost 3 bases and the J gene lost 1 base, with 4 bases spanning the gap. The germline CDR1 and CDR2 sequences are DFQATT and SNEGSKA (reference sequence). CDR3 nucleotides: TGCAGTGCTAGTGGATCCTACGAGCAGTACTTC. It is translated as CSASGSYEQYF.

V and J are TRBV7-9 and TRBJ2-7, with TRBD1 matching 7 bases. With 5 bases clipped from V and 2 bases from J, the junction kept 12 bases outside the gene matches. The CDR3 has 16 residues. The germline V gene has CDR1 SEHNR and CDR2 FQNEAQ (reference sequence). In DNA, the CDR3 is TGTGCCAGCAGCCAAACTGGACAGGCCACGGCCTACGAGCAGTACTTC. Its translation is CASSQTGQATAYEQYF.

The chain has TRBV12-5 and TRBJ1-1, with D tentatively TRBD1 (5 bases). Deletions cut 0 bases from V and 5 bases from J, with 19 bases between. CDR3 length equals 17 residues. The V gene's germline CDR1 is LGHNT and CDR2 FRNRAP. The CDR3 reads CASGLVLGRAGRTEAFF. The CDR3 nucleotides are TGTGCTAGTGGTTTGGTACTCGGTAGGGCAGGGAGGACTGAAGCTTTCTTT.

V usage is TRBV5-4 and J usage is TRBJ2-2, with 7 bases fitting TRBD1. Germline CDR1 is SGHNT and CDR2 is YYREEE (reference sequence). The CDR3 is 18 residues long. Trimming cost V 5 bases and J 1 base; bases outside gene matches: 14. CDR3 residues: CASRPYRTGQENTGELFF. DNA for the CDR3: TGTGCCAGCAGGCCCTACCGAACCGGACAGGAGAACACCGGGGAGCTGTTTTTT.

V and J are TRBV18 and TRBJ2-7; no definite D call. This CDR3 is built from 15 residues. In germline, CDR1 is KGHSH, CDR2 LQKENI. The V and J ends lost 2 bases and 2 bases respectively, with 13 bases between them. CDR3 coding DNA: TGTGCCAGCTCACCATCGTCGGACCCAACCTACGAGCAGTACTTC. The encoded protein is CASSPSSDPTYEQYF.

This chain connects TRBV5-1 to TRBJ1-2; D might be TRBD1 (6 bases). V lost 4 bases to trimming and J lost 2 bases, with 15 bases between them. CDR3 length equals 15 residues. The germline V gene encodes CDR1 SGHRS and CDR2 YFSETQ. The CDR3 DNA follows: TGCGCCAGCAGCACCCGACAGGACGCCAACTATGGCTACACCTTC. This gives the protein CASSTRQDANYGYTF.